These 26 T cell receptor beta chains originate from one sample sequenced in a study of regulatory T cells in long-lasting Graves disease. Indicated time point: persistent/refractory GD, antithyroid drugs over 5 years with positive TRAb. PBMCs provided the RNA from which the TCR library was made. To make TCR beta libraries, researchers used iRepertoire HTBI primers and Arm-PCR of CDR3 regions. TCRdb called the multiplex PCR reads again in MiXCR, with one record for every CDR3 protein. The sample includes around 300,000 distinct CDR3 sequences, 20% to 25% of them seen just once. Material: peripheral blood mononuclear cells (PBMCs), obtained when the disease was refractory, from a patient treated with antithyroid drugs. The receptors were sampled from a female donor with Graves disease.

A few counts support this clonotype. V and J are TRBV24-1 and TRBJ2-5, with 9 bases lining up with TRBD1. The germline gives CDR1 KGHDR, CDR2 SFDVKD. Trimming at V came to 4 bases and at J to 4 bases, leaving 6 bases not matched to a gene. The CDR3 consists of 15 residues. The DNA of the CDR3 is TGTGCCACCAGTGACCGGACAGGGGCAACAGAGACCCAGTACTTC. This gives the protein CATSDRTGATETQYF.

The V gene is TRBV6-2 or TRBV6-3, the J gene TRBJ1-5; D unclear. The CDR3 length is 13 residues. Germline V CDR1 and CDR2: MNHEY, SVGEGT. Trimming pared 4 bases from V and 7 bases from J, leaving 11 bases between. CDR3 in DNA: TGTGCCAGCAGTTCGTATTCGACCCAGCCCCAGCATTTT. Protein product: CASSSYSTQPQHF.

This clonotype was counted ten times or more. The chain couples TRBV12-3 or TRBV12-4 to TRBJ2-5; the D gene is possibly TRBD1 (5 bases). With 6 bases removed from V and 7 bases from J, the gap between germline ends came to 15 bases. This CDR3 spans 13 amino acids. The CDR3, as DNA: TGTGCCAGCAGAGGGGATCTCGAAGGGACCCAGTACTTC. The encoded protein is CASRGDLEGTQYF.

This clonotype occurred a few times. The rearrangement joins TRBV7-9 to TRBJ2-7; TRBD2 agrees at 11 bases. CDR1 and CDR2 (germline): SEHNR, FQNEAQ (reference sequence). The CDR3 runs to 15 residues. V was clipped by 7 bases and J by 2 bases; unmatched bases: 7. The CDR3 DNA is TGTGCCAGCAACCACGGGACTAGCGGCCCCTACGAGCAGTACTTC. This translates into CASNHGTSGPYEQYF.

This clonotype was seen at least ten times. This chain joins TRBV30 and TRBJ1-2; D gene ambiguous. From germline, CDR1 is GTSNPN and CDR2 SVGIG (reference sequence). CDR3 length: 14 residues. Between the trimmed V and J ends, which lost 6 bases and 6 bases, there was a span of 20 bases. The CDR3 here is CACPYGRRRHGYTF. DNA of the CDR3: TGTGCCTGTCCTTACGGACGAAGGAGGCATGGCTACACCTTC.

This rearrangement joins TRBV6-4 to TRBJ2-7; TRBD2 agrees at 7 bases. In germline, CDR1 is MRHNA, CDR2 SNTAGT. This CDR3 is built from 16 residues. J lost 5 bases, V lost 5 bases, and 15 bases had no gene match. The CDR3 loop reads CASSLSGAGGRDEQYF. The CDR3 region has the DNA TGTGCCAGCAGTCTCTCCGGGGCAGGAGGGAGGGACGAGCAGTACTTC.

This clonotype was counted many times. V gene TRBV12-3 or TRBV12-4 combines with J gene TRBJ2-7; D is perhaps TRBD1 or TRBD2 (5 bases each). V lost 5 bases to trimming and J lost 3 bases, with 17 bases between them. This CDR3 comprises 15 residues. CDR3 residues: CASSRDHPLVYEQYF. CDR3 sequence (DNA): TGTGCCAGCAGTCGGGACCACCCTTTAGTCTACGAGCAGTACTTC.

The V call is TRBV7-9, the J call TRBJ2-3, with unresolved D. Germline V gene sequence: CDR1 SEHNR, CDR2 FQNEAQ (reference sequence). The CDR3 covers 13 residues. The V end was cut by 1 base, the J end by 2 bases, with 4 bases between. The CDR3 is CASSLEVTDTQYF. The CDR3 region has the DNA TGTGCCAGCAGCTTAGAAGTCACAGATACGCAGTATTTT.

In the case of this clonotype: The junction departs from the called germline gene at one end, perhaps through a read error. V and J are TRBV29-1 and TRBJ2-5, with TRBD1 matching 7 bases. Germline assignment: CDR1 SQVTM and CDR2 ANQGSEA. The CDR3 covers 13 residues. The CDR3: CSSGTGVRETQCF. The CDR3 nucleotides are TGCAGCTCCGGTACAGGGGTGAGAGAGACCCAGTGCTTC.

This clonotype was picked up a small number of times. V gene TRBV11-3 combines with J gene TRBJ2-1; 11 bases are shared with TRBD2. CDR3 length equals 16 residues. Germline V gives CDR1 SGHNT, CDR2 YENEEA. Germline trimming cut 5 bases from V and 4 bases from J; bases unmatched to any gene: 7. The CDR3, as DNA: TGTGCCAGCAGCCTATCCGGGACTAGCGGTTACAATGAGCAGTTCTTC. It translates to CASSLSGTSGYNEQFF.

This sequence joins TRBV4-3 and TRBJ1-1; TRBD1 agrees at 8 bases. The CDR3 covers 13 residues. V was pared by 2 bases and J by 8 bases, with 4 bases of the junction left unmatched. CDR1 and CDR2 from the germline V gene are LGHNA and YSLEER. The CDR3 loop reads CASSQIQGEEAFF. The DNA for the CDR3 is TGCGCCAGCAGCCAAATACAGGGGGAAGAAGCTTTCTTT.

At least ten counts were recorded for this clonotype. The CDR3 is CASSPTRTAPHGYTF. The CDR3 DNA reads as TGTGCCAGCAGTCCGACCCGGACGGCCCCTCATGGCTACACCTTC. The V call is TRBV28, the J call TRBJ1-2; unclear D gene. Germline V gives CDR1 MDHEN, CDR2 SYDVKM. The V gene lost 5 bases and the J gene lost 6 bases, with 19 bases spanning the gap. This CDR3 contains 15 residues.

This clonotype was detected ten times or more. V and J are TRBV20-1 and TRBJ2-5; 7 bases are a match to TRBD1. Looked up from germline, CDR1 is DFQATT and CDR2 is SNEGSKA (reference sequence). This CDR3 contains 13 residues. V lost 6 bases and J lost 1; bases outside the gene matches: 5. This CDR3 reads CSADRAGQETQYF. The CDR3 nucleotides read TGCAGTGCAGACAGGGCGGGCCAAGAGACCCAGTACTTC.

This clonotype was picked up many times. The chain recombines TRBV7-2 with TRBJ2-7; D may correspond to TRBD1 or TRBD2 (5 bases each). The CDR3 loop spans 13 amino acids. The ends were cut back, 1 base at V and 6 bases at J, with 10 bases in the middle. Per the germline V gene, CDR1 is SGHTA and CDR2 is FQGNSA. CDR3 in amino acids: CASSLDFGTEQYF. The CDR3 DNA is TGTGCCAGCAGCTTAGACTTTGGGACCGAGCAGTACTTC.

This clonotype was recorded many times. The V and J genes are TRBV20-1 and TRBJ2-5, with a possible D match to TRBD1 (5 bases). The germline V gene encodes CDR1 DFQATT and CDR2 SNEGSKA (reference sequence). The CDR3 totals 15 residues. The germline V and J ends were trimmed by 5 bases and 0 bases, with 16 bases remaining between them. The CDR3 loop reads CSAGGLTANQETQYF. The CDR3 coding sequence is TGCAGTGCTGGCGGTCTGACAGCCAACCAAGAGACCCAGTACTTC.

In nucleotides, the CDR3 is TGTGCCAGCACCCCCCCCCCGGGTGAAAAACTGTTTTTT. It encodes CASTPPPGEKLFF. The rearrangement uses TRBV28 and TRBJ1-4; no clear D gene. Germline CDR1 and CDR2: MDHEN and SYDVKM. With 7 bases removed from V and 7 bases from J, the gap between germline ends came to 13 bases. CDR3 size: 13 residues.

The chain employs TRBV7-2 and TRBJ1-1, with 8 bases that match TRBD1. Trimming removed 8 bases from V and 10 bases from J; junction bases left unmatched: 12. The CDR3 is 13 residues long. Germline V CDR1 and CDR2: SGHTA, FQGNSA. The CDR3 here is CASASVQGAGAFF. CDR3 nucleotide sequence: TGTGCCAGCGCCTCGGTCCAGGGGGCTGGAGCTTTCTTT.

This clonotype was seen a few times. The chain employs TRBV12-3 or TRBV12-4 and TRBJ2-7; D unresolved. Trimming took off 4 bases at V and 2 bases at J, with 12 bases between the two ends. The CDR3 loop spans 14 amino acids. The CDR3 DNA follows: TGTGCCAGCAGTTACCGGGTTACTCCCTACGAGCAGTACTTC. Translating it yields CASSYRVTPYEQYF.

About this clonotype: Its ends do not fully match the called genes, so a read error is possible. The CDR3 loop is CASSPTPDGNTIYF. CDR3 DNA sequence: TGCGCCAGCTCACCAACCCCTGACGGAAACACCATATATTTT. The chain is built from TRBV18 and TRBJ1-3; D is unclear. The germline V gene has CDR1 KGHSH and CDR2 LQKENI. CDR3 length: 14 amino acids.

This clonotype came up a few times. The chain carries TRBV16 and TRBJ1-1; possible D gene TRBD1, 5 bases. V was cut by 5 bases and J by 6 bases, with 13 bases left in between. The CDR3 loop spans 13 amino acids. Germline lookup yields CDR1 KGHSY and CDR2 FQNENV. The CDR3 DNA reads TGTGCCAGCAGCGGCAGGGTCGCGGCTGAAGCTTTCTTT. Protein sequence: CASSGRVAAEAFF.

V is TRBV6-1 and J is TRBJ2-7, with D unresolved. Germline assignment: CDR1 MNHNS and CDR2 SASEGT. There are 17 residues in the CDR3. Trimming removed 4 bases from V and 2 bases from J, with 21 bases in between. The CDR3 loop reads CASSATKNSIGTYEQYF. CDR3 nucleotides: TGTGCCAGCAGTGCAACAAAAAACAGCATAGGGACCTACGAGCAGTACTTC.

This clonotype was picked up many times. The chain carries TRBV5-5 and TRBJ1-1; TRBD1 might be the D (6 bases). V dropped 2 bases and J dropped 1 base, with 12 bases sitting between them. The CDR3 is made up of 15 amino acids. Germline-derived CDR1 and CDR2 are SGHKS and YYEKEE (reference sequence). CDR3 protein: CASSFRDNWNTEAFF. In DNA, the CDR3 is TGTGCCAGCAGCTTCCGGGACAATTGGAACACTGAAGCTTTCTTT. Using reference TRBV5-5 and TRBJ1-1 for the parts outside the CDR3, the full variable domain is DAGVTQSPTHLIKTRGQQVTLRCSPISGHKSVSWYQQVLGQGPQFIFQYYEKEERGRGNFPDRFSARQFPNYSSELNVNALLLGDSALYLCASSFRDNWNTEAFFGQGTRLTVV.

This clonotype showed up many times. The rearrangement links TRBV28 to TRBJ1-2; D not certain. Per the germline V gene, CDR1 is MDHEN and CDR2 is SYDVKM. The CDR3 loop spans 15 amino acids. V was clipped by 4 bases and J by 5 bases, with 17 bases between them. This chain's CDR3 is CASSSGPAHKYGYTF. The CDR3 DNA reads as TGTGCCAGCAGTTCCGGGCCGGCCCATAAATATGGCTACACCTTC.

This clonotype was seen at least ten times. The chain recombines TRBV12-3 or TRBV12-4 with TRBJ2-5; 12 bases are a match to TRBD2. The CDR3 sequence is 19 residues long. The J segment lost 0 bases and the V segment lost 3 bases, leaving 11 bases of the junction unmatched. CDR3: CASSFRGLAGMGYQETQYF. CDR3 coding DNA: TGTGCCAGCAGTTTTAGAGGACTAGCGGGAATGGGGTACCAAGAGACCCAGTACTTC.

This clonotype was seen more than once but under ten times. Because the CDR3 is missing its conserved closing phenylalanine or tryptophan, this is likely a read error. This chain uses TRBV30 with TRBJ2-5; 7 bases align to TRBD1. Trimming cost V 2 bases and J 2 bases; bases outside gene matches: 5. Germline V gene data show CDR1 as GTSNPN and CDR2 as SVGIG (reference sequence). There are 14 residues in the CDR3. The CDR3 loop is CAWSMTGPQETQYL. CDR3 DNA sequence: TGTGCCTGGAGTATGACAGGGCCACAAGAGACCCAGTACCTC.

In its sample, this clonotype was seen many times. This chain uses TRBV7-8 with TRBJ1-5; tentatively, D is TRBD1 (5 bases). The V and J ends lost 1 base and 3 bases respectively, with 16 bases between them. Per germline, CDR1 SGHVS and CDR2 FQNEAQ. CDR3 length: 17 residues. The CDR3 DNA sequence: TGTGCCAGCAGCTTAGAGGGCCAGGGAGCTTTCAATCAGCCCCAGCATTTT. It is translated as CASSLEGQGAFNQPQHF.